This record concerns one T cell receptor (beta chain) sequence. CDR3 size: 14 residues. V lost 4 bases and J lost 3, with 13 bases in between. Looked up from germline, CDR1 is SGHNT and CDR2 is YYREEE (reference sequence). Use of 60 Vbeta and 13 Jbeta primers characterized the PCR. The data were produced by immunoSEQ multiplex PCR, yet TCRdb's version contains in-frame clones alone and is incomplete. The repertoire includes 200,000 to 250,000 clones, approximately 90% of them detected once, and around 1% sits in the top ten. The source of the sample is a study of cytomegalovirus exposure and HLA in healthy donors.

J is TRBJ1-2 and V is TRBV5-4; maybe TRBD1 (6 bases). Sequenced: PBMCs. The sequence came from a woman aged 18-29 years in good health and CMV-seronegative. The CDR3 DNA sequence: TGTGCCAGCAGCCTGGACAGCCCATACTATGGCTACACCTTC. It yields the protein CASSLDSPYYGYTF.